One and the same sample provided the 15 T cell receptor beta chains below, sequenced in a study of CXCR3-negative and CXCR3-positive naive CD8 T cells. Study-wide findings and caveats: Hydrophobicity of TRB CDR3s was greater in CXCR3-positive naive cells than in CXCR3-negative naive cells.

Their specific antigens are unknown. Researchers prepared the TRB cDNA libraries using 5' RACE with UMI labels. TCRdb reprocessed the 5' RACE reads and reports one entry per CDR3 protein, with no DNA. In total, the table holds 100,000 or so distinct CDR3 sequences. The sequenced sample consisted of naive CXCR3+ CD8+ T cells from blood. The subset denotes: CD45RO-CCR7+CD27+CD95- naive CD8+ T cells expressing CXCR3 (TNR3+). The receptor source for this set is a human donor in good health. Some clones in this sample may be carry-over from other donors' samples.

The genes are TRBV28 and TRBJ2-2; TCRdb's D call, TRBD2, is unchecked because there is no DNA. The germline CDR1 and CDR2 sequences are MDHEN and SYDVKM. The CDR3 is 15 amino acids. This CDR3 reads CASSSRGLAAGELFF.

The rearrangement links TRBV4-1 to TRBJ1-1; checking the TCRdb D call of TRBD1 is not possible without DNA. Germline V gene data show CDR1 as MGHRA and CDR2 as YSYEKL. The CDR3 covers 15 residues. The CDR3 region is CASSQNGAGNTEAFF.

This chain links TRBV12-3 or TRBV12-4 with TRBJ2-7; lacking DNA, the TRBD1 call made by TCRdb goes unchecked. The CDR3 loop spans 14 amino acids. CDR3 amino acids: CASSLGQGHYEQYF.

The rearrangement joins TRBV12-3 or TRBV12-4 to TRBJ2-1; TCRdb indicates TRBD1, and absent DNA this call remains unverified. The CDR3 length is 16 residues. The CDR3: CASRQSSDRRYNEQFF.

CDR3 in amino acids: CASSRRQGSSDEQYF. The chain is built from TRBV7-9 and TRBJ2-7; TCRdb's D gene call, TRBD1, goes unchecked for lack of DNA. The length of the CDR3 is 15 residues. Germline V gene lookup returns CDR1 SEHNR and CDR2 FQNEAQ (reference sequence).

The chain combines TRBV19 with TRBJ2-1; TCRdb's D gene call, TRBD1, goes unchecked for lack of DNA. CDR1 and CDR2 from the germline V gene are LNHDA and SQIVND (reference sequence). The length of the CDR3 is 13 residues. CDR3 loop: CASTFHRDDEQFF.

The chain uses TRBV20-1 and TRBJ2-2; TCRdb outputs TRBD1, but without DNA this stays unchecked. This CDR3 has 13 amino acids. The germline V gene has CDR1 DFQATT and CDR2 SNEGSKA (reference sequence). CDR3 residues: CSAAGVNTGELFF.

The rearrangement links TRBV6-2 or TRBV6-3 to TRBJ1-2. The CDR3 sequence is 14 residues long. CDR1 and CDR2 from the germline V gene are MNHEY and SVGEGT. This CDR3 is CASSTGLSSYGYTF.

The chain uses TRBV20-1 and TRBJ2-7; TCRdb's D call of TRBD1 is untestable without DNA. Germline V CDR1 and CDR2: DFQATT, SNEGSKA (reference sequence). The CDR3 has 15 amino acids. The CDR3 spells CSARDLGQVSYEQYF.

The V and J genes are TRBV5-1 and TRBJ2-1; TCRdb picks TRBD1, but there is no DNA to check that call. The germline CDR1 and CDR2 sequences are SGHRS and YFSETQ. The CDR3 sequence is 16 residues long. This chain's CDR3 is CASRLGGQVTYNEQFF. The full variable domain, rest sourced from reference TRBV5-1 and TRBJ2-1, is KAGVTQTPRYLIKTRGQQVTLSCSPISGHRSVSWYQQTPGQGLQFLFEYFSETQRNKGNFPGRFSGRQFSNSRSEMNVSTLELGDSALYLCASRLGGQVTYNEQFFGPGTRLTVL.

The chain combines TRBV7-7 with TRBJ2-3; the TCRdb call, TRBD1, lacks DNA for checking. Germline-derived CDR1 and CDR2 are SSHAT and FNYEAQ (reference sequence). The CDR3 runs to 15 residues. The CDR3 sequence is CASSFTGAFTDTQYF. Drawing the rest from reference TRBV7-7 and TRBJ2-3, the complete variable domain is GAGVSQSPRYKVTKRGQDVTLRCDPISSHATLYWYQQALGQGPEFLTYFNYEAQPDKSGLPSDRFSAERPEGSISTLTIQRTEQRDSAMYRCASSFTGAFTDTQYFGPGTRLTVL.

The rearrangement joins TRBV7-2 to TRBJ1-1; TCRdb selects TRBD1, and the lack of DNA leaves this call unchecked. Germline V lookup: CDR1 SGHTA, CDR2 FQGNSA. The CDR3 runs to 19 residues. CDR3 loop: CASSFPYGTGWGTNTEAFF. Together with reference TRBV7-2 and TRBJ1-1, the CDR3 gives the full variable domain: GAGVSQSPSNKVTEKGKDVELRCDPISGHTALYWYRQSLGQGLEFLIYFQGNSAPDKSGLPSDRFSAERTGGSVSTLTIQRTQQEDSAVYLCASSFPYGTGWGTNTEAFFGQGTRLTVV.

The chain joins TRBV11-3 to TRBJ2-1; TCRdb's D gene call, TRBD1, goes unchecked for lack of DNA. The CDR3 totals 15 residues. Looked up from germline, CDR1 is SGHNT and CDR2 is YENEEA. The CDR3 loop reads CASSLGRFGANEQFF.

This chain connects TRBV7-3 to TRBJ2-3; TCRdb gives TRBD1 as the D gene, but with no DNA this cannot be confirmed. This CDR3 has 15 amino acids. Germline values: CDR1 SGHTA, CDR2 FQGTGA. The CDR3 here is CASSLMLGESDTQYF. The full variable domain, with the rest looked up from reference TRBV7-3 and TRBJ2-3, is GAGVSQTPSNKVTEKGKYVELRCDPISGHTALYWYRQSLGQGPEFLIYFQGTGAADDSGLPNDRFFAVRPEGSVSTLKIQRTERGDSAVYLCASSLMLGESDTQYFGPGTRLTVL.

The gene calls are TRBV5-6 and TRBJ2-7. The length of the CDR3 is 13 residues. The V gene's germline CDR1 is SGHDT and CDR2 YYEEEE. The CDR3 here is CASSLVSSDEQYF. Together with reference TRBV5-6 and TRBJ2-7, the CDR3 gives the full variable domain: DAGVTQSPTHLIKTRGQQVTLRCSPKSGHDTVSWYQQALGQGPQFIFQYYEEEERQRGNFPDRFSGHQFPNYSSELNVNALLLGDSALYLCASSLVSSDEQYFGPGTRLTVT.